This T cell receptor (beta chain) was sequenced during a study of CD8 T cells in Susac syndrome. The multiple sclerosis controls, all treatment-naive patients, had relapsing-remitting disease that was stable or active. As for this clonotype: Its antigen remains unidentified.

Study findings and constraints: The study conceded that relatively few individuals underwent its TCR sequencing and HLA analysis.

Random hexamers were used to reverse transcribe about 0.5 to 1 ug of RNA. Multiplex PCR with immunoSEQ amplified the TCR beta CDR3 across 54 Vbeta and 13 Jbeta. TCRdb passed the immunoSEQ multiplex PCR reads through MiXCR, listing each CDR3 protein once. The sample has more than 200,000 distinct CDR3 sequences; 85% to 95% are singletons. This CDR3 comprises 16 residues. CDR1 and CDR2 from the germline V gene are DFQATT and SNEGSKA (reference sequence). The germline V and J ends were trimmed by 0 bases and 3 bases, with 17 bases remaining between them. The chain recombines TRBV20-1 with TRBJ1-1; D may be TRBD1 (6 bases). Input material: CD4+ T cells from PBMCs. The sequence was collected from a human donor with multiple sclerosis. The CDR3 DNA follows: TGCAGTGCTAGAGATGGGGGCCGGGGACGGGACACTGAAGCTTTCTTT. The encoded protein is CSARDGGRGRDTEAFF.